This TCR beta chain was found in a study of spatial heterogeneity in lung cancer. Across the study: A T cell module score from matched bulk RNA-seq correlated strongly with TCR transcript counts in tumor regions. The study's findings and limits: For expanded intratumoral alpha and beta TCRs, counts tracked tumor mutation counts.

Deletions cut 3 bases from V and 4 bases from J, with 15 bases between. CDR1 is MGHRA and CDR2 is YSYEKL in the germline V gene. The CDR3 runs to 15 residues. The time point here: sample taken at primary tumor resection. Unsorted tumor, nontumor lung tissue or cryopreserved PBMC supplied the whole RNA. TCRdb analysed the 5' RACE reads with MiXCR anew, one entry per CDR3 protein. The sample has about 6,000 distinct CDR3 sequences; 14% are singletons. This clonotype was observed many times. Its antigen is as yet unknown. This beta chain turned up in a library designed for alpha chains; as an off-target read, its abundance says little.

Here the sequenced sample was lung tumor tissue, taken at surgery. This sequence was found in a male donor with early-stage non-small cell lung cancer. The chain joins TRBV4-1 to TRBJ2-5, with D perhaps matching TRBD2 (5 bases). The CDR3 DNA sequence: TGCGCCAGCAGCCAGGGAGACCTCGGATCAGAGACCCAGTACTTC. Amino acid sequence: CASSQGDLGSETQYF.